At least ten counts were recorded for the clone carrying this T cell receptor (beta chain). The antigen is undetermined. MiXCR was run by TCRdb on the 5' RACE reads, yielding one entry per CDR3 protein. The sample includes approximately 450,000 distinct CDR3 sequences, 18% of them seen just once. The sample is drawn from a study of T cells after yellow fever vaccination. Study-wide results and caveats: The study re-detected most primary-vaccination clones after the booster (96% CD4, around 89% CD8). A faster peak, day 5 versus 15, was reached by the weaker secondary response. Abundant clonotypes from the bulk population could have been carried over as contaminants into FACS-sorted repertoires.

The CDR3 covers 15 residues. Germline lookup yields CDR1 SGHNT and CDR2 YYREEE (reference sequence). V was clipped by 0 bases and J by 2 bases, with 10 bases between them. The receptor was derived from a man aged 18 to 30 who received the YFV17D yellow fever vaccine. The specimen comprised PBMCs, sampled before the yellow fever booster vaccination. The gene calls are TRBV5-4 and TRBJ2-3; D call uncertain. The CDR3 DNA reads TGTGCCAGCAGCTTGGCGTCTACCCACACAGATACGCAGTATTTT. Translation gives CASSLASTHTDTQYF.